Listed here are 2 T cell receptor beta chains from one sample, sequenced in a study of vaccination and CD4 T cells after COVID-19. Cultured CD4+ T cell DNA was sequenced using the Oncomine TCR Beta short-read assay. TCRdb called the PCR reads again in MiXCR, with one record for every CDR3 protein. The sample holds about 20,000 distinct CDR3 sequences, 44% seen once. No antigen has been assigned to these receptors. Treatment denoted: approximately 9-day PBMC culture with coronavirus spike peptide pools or control peptides (ViraFEST assay). Here the sequenced sample was CD4+ T cells from blood, cultured in vitro, taken before SARS-CoV-2 vaccination. Source of these receptors: a human donor who had recovered from COVID-19.

This clonotype was picked up a small number of times. The genes are TRBV7-2 and TRBJ1-2; D gene uncertain. Trimming stripped 5 bases from V and 4 bases from J, with 11 bases between. The CDR3 loop spans 13 amino acids. The germline CDR1 and CDR2 sequences are SGHTA and FQGNSA. The CDR3 loop is CASSPPGFYGYTF. The CDR3 DNA follows: TGTGCCAGCAGCCCTCCGGGATTCTATGGCTACACCTTC.

The chain joins TRBV20-1 to TRBJ2-1; 13 bases fit TRBD2. The length of the CDR3 is 16 residues. Germline CDR1 reads DFQATT; CDR2 reads SNEGSKA (reference sequence). Trimming cost V 6 bases and J 0 bases; bases outside gene matches: 5. CDR3: CSAGTSGVSSYNEQFF. In nucleotides, the CDR3 is TGCAGTGCCGGGACTAGCGGGGTGAGCTCCTACAATGAGCAGTTCTTC.